This T cell receptor beta chain was obtained from a study of T cell clones after liver transplantation (dated by TCRdb to between 2019 and 2020). Looking at the study overall: The samples were obtained from ITN030ST, a randomized trial that attempted immunosuppression withdrawal within 2 years after liver transplantation. Donor-reactive T cell clones were identified by TCRbeta sequencing after a pre-transplant mixed lymphocyte reaction and then tracked in post-transplant blood. The studied cohort comprised 8 liver transplant recipients, 3 classified as tolerant and 5 as non-tolerant. No induction therapy was given to the subjects, and standard immunosuppression was administered until randomization at 12-24 months post-transplant. Of the eight recipients, a few were HCV-positive, while the remaining recipients had been transplanted for non-autoimmune, non-viral indications. Tolerance was defined as complete withdrawal of immunosuppression for at least one year without a rise in liver enzymes beyond twice the upper limit of normal. Third party-reactive TCRbeta sequences from pre-transplant MLRs were also identified as an antigen-independent comparator for donor-reactive sequences. Blood samples were collected pre-transplant, pre-randomization before withdrawal, and post-randomization after either full withdrawal or failed withdrawal.

Taken from cysteine to phenylalanine, the CDR3 has 15 residues. Left in the record is the CDR3 DNA by itself, 45 bases read in frame from the first base. For CDR1 and CDR2, the germline V gene lists KGHSH and LQKENI. V is cut back by 0 bases and J by 4 bases, with 5 bases in the junction unmatched. High-throughput TCRbeta CDR3 sequencing of frozen genomic DNA was performed by immunoSEQ, including PCR amplification, mapping, bias correction and internal controls. The published analysis was carried out like this. Only productive rearrangements were retained, and each unique TCRbeta sequence was defined by its CDR3 nucleotide sequence together with its V and J gene. Donor-reactive sequences required at least 5-fold expansion in CFSE-low cells versus unstimulated pre-transplant cells and at least 0.01% frequency. To ensure at least 90% detection power, minimum frequency thresholds were set for each subject based on that subject's lowest-template unstimulated sample. Repertoire turnover was measured by Jensen-Shannon divergence between the top 1000 TCRbeta sequences post- and pre-transplant. Two-sided Fisher's exact tests were used to test for changes in the detection of donor-reactive sequences. In TCRdb, the immuneACCESS table is reduced to in-frame sequences with V and J assigned. These tables do not hold every clone; where another copy was compared, an unresolved V gene accounts for under half, and the others remain unexplained. V and J calls and clone size follow that table, whereas D and trimming were derived from the DNA. Recorded for this sample are tens of thousands of clones; approximately 80% of them occurred a single time. The ten largest clones add up to less than 2.5% of the sample.

Unstimulated PBMCs, after thawing, were stained for CD3, CD4 and CD8 and then FACS-sorted into CD3+CD4+ and CD3+CD8+ populations. All 8 studied subjects were randomized to immunosuppression withdrawal. The Qiagen DNeasy Blood and Tissue Kit was used for genomic DNA isolation. What the work shows at the level of the full study, not this receptor alone: Since no allograft tissue specimens were available, donor-reactive T cells may have migrated into the graft instead of being deleted. A significant post-transplant decrease in circulating donor-reactive CD4 TCRbeta sequences was observed in most of the 8 subjects, irrespective of tolerance or HCV status. Low numbers of available donor cells limited the measurable donor-reactive repertoire in two subjects. Because of small, heterogeneous patient numbers and non-standardized post-transplant time points, the conclusions were only preliminary. When repertoire turnover was accounted for, significantly reduced detection of donor-reactive sequences was found in 7 of 8 subjects for CD4 and in 8 of 8 subjects for CD8. Donor-reactive sequences declined more than third party-reactive ones, suggesting partial antigen-specific deletion unrelated to withdrawal success.

This clone appeared a single time. What antigen it recognizes has not been identified. Within one base of it there is no much larger clone, and no base qualities were kept. The source of this sequence is a human patient who received a liver transplant. Following transplantation, T cells from the graft donor may be among those present. The chain couples TRBV18 to TRBJ1-1, and TRBD1 matches 7 of the central bases. The sequences come from CD4+ T cells from blood, collected around 50 months after liver transplant. The DNA sequence reads TGTGCCAGCTCACCACCGACAGGGTTTGGCACTGAAGCTTTCTTT. This sequence encodes CASSPPTGFGTEAFF. Outside the CDR3, residues come from the reference TRBV18 and TRBJ1-1 proteins, so the full variable domain is: NAGVMQNPRHLVRRRGQEARLRCSPMKGHSHVYWYRQLPEEGLKFMVYLQKENIIDESGMPKERFSAEFPKEGPSILRIQQVVRGDSAAYFCASSPPTGFGTEAFFGQGTRLTVV.